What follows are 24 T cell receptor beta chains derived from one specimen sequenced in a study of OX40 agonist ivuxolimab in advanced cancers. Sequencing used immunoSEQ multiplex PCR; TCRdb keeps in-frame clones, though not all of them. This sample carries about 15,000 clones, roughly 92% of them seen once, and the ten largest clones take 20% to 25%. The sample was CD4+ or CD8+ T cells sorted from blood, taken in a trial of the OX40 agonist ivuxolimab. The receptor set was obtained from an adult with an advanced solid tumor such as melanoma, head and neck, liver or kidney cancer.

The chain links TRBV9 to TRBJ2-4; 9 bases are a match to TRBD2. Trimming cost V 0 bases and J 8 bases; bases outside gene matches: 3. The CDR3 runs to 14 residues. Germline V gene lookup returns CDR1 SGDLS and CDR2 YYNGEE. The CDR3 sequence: CASSVGGGAHIQYF. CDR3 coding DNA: TGTGCCAGCAGCGTAGGCGGGGGGGCCCACATTCAGTACTTC.

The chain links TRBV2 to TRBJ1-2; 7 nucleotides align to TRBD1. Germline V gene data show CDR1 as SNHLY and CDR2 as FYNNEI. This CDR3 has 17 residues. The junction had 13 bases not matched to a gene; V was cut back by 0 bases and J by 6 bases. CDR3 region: CASSEALSPTGQDGYTF. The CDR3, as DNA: TGTGCCAGCAGTGAAGCGTTATCCCCGACAGGACAGGATGGCTACACCTTC.

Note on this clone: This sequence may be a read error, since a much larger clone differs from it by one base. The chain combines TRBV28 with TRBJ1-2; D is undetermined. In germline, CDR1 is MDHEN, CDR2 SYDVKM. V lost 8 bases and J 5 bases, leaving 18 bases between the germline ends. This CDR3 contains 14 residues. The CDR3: CASDVRSNEYGYTF. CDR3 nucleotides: TGTGCCAGCGACGTGAGAAGTAATGAATATGGCTACACCTTC.

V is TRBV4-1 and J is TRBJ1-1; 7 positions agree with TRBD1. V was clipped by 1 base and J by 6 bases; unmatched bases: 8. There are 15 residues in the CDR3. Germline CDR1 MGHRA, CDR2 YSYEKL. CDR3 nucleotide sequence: TGCGCCAGCAGCCAAGGATATGCGACAGGGCCTGAAGCTTTCTTT. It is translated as CASSQGYATGPEAFF.

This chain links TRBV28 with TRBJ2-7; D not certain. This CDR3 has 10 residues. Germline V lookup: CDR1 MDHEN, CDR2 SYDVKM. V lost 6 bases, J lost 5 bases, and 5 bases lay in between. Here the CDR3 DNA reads TGTGCCAGCAGCTTTAACGAGCAGTACTTC. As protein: CASSFNEQYF.

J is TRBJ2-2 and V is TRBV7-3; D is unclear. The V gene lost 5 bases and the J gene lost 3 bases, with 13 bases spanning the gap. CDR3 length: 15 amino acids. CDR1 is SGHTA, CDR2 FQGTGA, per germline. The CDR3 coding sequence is TGTGCCAGCAGCCCCAGCAGCGTTCACACCGGGGAGCTGTTTTTT. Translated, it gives CASSPSSVHTGELFF.

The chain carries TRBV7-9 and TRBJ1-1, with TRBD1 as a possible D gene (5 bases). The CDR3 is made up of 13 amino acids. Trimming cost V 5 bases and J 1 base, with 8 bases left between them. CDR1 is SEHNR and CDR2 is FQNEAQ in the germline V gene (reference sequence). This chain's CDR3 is CASSSGQNTEAFF. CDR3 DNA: TGTGCCAGCAGCAGCGGACAGAACACTGAAGCTTTCTTT.

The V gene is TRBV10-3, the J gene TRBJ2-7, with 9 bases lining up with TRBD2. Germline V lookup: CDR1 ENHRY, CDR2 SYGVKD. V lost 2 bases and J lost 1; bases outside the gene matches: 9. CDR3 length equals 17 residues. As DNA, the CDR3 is TGTGCCATCAGTGAGACGGGGCAGCGGGGGGTTTCCTACGAGCAGTACTTC. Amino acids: CAISETGQRGVSYEQYF.

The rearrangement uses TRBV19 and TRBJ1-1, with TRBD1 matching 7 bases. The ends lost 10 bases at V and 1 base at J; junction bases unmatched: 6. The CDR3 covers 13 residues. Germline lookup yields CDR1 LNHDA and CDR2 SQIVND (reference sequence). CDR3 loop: CAIHSGGNTEAFF. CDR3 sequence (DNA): TGTGCCATCCACTCAGGGGGGAACACTGAAGCTTTCTTT.

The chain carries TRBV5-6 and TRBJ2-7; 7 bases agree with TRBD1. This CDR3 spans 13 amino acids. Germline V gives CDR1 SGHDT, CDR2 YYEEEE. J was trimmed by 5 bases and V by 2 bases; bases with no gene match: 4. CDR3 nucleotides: TGTGCCAGCAGCTTACAGGGGTTCGACGAGCAGTACTTC. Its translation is CASSLQGFDEQYF.

The CDR3 bases are TGTGCCAGCAGTGGGAACTACAACTACGAGCAGTACTTC. It translates to CASSGNYNYEQYF. The V call is TRBV6-1, the J call TRBJ2-7; no definite D call. Germline CDR1 and CDR2: MNHNS and SASEGT. V dropped 4 bases and J dropped 3 bases, with 10 bases sitting between them. The CDR3 is made up of 13 amino acids.

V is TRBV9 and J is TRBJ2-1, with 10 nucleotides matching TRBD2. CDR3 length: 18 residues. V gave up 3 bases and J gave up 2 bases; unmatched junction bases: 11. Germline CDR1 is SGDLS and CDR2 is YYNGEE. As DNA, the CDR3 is TGTGCCAGCAGCGGGCTTCAGGAGCGGGAGGGCCCCTACAATGAGCAGTTCTTC. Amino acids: CASSGLQEREGPYNEQFF.

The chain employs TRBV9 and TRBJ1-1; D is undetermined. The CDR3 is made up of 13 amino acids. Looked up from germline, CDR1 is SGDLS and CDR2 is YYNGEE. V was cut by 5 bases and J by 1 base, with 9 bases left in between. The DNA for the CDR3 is TGTGCCAGCAGAGGGAACGAGAACACTGAAGCTTTCTTT. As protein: CASRGNENTEAFF.

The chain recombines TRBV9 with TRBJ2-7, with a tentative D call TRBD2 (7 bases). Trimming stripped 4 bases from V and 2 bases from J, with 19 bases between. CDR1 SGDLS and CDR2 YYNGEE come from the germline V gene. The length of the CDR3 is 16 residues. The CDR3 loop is CASSPEVRGATYEQYF. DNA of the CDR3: TGTGCCAGCAGCCCAGAGGTTCGGGGGGCCACCTACGAGCAGTACTTC. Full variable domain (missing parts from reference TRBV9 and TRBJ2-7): DSGVTQTPKHLITATGQRVTLRCSPRSGDLSVYWYQQSLDQGLQFLIQYYNGEERAKGNILERFSAQQFPDLHSELNLSSLELGDSALYFCASSPEVRGATYEQYFGPGTRLTVT.

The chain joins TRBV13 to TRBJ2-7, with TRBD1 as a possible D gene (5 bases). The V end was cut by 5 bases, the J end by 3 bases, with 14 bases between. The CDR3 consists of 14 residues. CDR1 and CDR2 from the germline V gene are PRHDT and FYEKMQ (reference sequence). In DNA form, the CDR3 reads TGTGCCAGCAGCCCCAGACAGTCCCGCTACGAGCAGTACTTC. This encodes CASSPRQSRYEQYF.

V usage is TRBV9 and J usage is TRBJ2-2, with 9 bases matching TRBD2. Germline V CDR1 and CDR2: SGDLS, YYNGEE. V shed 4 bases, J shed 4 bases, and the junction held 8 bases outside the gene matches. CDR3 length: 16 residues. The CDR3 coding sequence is TGTGCCAGCAGCCTTGGCGTAGCGGGAGTCACCGGGGAGCTGTTTTTT. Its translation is CASSLGVAGVTGELFF. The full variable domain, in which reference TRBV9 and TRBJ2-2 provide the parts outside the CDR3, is DSGVTQTPKHLITATGQRVTLRCSPRSGDLSVYWYQQSLDQGLQFLIQYYNGEERAKGNILERFSAQQFPDLHSELNLSSLELGDSALYFCASSLGVAGVTGELFFGEGSRLTVL.

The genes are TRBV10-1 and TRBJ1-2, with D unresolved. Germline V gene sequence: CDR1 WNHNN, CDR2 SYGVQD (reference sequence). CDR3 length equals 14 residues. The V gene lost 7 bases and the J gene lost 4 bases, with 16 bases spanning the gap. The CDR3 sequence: CASNDNSIFYGYTF. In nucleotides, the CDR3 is TGCGCCAGCAATGATAACAGCATCTTCTATGGCTACACCTTC.

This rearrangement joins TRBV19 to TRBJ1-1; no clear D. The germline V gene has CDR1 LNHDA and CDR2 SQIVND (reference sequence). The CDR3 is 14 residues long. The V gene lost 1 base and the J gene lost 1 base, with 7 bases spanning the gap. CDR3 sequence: CASSIGSQNTEAFF. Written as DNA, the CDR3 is TGTGCCAGTAGTATAGGGTCCCAGAACACTGAAGCTTTCTTT.

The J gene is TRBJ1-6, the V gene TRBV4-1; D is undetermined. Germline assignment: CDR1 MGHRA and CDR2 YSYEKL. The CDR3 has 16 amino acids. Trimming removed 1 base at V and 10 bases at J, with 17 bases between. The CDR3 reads CASSQGPGKLESPLHF. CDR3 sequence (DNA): TGCGCCAGCAGCCAAGGCCCAGGAAAATTAGAATCACCCCTCCACTTT.

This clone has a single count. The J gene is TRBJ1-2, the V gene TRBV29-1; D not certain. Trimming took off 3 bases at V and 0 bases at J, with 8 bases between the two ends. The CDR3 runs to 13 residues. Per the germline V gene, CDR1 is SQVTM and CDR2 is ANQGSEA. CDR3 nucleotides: TGCAGCGTTGAGGGTACATCTAACTATGGCTACACCTTC. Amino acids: CSVEGTSNYGYTF. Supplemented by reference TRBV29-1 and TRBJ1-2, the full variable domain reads SAVISQKPSRDICQRGTSLTIQCQVDSQVTMMFWYRQQPGQSLTLIATANQGSEATYESGFVIDKFPISRPNLTFSTLTVSNMSPEDSSIYLCSVEGTSNYGYTFGSGTRLTVV.

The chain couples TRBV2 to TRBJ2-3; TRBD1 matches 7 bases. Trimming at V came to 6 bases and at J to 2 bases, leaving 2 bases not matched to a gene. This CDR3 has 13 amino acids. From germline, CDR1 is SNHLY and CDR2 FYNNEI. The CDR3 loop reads CASRGGTTDTQYF. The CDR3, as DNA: TGTGCCAGCAGAGGGGGCACCACAGATACGCAGTATTTT.

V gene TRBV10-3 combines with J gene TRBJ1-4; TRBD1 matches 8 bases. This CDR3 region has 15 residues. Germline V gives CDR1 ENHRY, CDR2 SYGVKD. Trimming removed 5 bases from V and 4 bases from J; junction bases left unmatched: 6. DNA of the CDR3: TGTGCCATCAGTTCCGGGACAGGCCTTAATGAAAAACTGTTTTTT. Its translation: CAISSGTGLNEKLFF.

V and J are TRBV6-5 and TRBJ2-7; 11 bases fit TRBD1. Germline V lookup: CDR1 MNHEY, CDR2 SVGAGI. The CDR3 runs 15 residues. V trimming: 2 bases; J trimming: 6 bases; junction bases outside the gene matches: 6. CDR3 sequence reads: CASSYGDRGNGEQYF. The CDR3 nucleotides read TGTGCCAGCAGTTACGGGGACAGGGGGAATGGCGAGCAGTACTTC.

The CDR3 loop is CASSPDSNQPQHF. The DNA for the CDR3 is TGTGCCAGCTCACCGGACAGCAATCAGCCCCAGCATTTT. The chain combines TRBV18 with TRBJ1-5; D unresolved. Germline lookup yields CDR1 KGHSH and CDR2 LQKENI. The CDR3 spans 13 residues. V was trimmed by 3 bases and J by 1 base, leaving 4 bases between them.